Listed below are T cell receptor beta chains from one sample, sequenced in a study of T cell responses to AZD1222 COVID-19 vaccine. Sequencing used immunoSEQ multiplex PCR; TCRdb keeps in-frame clones, though not all of them. The data show under 130,000 clones, with roughly nine tenths seen just once and 44% held by the top ten. The sequenced sample was peripheral blood, obtained 28 days after the second AZD1222 dose. All receptors come from an adult who received the AZD1222 COVID-19 vaccine. The CDR3 runs from the conserved cysteine through the conserved F or W. D genes are given only for firm matches. Rows give clone size only sometimes, using once, few, many, or a class for an expanded clone.

size	D	V	J	CDR3	DNA
NA	NA	TRBV3-1/TRBV3-2	TRBJ2-7	CASSQIYEQYF	TGTGCCAGCAGCCAGATCTACGAGCAGTACTTC
NA	NA	TRBV9	TRBJ1-2	CASSVGDQVYGYTF	TGTGCCAGCAGCGTAGGGGACCAAGTATATGGCTACACCTTC
NA	TRBD1	TRBV7-8	TRBJ1-3	CASSPRQGSSGNTIYF	TGTGCCAGCAGCCCCCGACAGGGGAGCTCTGGAAACACCATATATTTT
NA	NA	TRBV7-2	TRBJ2-7	CASSPLVQAYEQYF	TGTGCCAGCAGCCCACTAGTCCAAGCCTACGAGCAGTACTTC
NA	NA	TRBV12-2	TRBJ2-7	CASRLAGYEQYF	TGTGCAAGTCGCTTAGCGGGGTACGAGCAGTACTTC
NA	NA	TRBV5-1	TRBJ2-2	CASSLGQRTGELFF	TGCGCCAGCAGCTTGGGACAGCGGACCGGGGAGCTGTTTTTT
once	TRBD2	TRBV6-5	TRBJ2-2	CASTSGGNTGELFF	TGTGCCAGCACTAGCGGGGGGAACACCGGGGAGCTGTTTTTT
NA	NA	TRBV14	TRBJ2-3	CASSPTRGASDTQYF	TGTGCCAGCAGCCCTACAAGGGGGGCTTCAGATACGCAGTATTTT
NA	TRBD1	TRBV29-1	TRBJ1-1	CSVDPRGTEAFF	TGCAGCGTTGACCCCAGGGGGACTGAAGCTTTCTTT
NA	NA	TRBV7-2	TRBJ2-7	CASSPGRGGPYEQYF	TGTGCCAGCAGCCCTGGTAGGGGCGGACCCTACGAGCAGTACTTC
NA	NA	TRBV2	TRBJ1-5	CASSDRLANQPQHF	TGTGCCAGCTCTGACAGGTTAGCGAATCAGCCCCAGCATTTT
NA	NA	TRBV6-1	TRBJ2-7	CASSERAGRDEQYF	TGTGCCAGCAGTGAAAGAGCCGGAAGAGACGAGCAGTACTTC
NA	NA	TRBV7-9	TRBJ1-5	CASSWTGQPQHF	TGTGCCAGCAGCTGGACGGGCCAGCCCCAGCATTTT
NA	TRBD2	TRBV19	TRBJ2-2	CASSLAGGPGELFF	TGTGCCAGTAGCCTAGCGGGAGGGCCCGGGGAGCTGTTTTTT
NA	NA	TRBV7-2	TRBJ1-2	CASSLLRGADGYTF	TGTGCCAGCAGCTTACTGCGGGGGGCGGATGGCTACACCTTC
NA	TRBD2	TRBV3-1/TRBV3-2	TRBJ2-7	CASSPPASGSGEQYF	TGTGCCAGCAGCCCGCCGGCTAGCGGGAGTGGCGAGCAGTACTTC
NA	NA	TRBV6-5	TRBJ1-1	CASSSVGAEAFF	TGTGCCAGCAGTTCGGTAGGGGCTGAAGCTTTCTTT
NA	TRBD2	TRBV11-2	TRBJ2-7	CASSPLGLASYEQYF	TGTGCCAGCAGCCCTCTGGGACTAGCCTCCTACGAGCAGTACTTC
NA	NA	TRBV6-6	TRBJ2-7	CASSYGSGRSYEQYF	TGTGCCAGCAGTTACGGTTCTGGCAGGTCCTACGAGCAGTACTTC
NA	NA	TRBV11-2	TRBJ2-7	CASSLVNLGVGQYF	TGTGCCAGCAGCTTAGTCAACTTGGGGGTCGGGCAGTACTTC
NA	NA	TRBV4-3	TRBJ2-7	CASSQGFGGTHEQYF	TGCGCCAGCAGCCAAGGCTTTGGCGGGACCCACGAGCAGTACTTC
few	NA	TRBV6-2/TRBV6-3	TRBJ2-6	CASSDNSGANVLTF	TGTGCCAGCAGTGACAACTCTGGGGCCAACGTCCTGACTTTC
NA	NA	TRBV5-1	TRBJ1-2	CASSRDSGFLGYTF	TGCGCCAGCAGCAGAGACTCAGGGTTTCTTGGCTACACCTTC
NA	TRBD2	TRBV7-3	TRBJ2-2	CASSLGLAGGAGELFF	TGTGCCAGCAGCTTGGGACTAGCGGGAGGTGCGGGGGAGCTGTTTTTT
NA	NA	TRBV7-2	TRBJ1-5	CASSGLRPNQPQHF	TGTGCCAGCTCGGGATTGCGCCCAAATCAGCCCCAGCATTTT
NA	TRBD2	TRBV7-3	TRBJ2-7	CASSLIAGAPYEQYF	TGTGCCAGCAGCTTAATAGCGGGAGCCCCCTACGAGCAGTACTTC
NA	NA	TRBV29-1	TRBJ2-3	CSVEGTASTDTQYF	TGCAGCGTTGAAGGGACAGCGAGCACAGATACGCAGTATTTT
NA	NA	TRBV28	TRBJ1-3	CASSLGSSGNTIYF	TGTGCCAGCAGTTTAGGGAGCTCTGGAAACACCATATATTTT
once	NA	TRBV19	TRBJ2-7	CASSPLGGGEQYF	TGTGCCAGTAGTCCGTTGGGGGGAGGCGAGCAGTACTTC
NA	TRBD2	TRBV6-2/TRBV6-3	TRBJ2-5	CASSRTSKQETQYF	TGTGCCAGCAGTAGGACTAGCAAGCAAGAGACCCAGTACTTC
once	NA	TRBV7-9	TRBJ1-1	CASSPFRANTEAFF	TGTGCCAGCAGCCCTTTTCGGGCGAACACTGAAGCTTTCTTT
NA	NA	TRBV28	TRBJ2-1	CASRNTLLVAHEQFF	TGTGCCAGCAGGAACACTCTACTGGTTGCCCATGAGCAGTTCTTC
once	TRBD1	TRBV18	TRBJ2-3	CASSPRQGSSTDTQYF	TGTGCCAGCTCACCACGACAGGGATCTAGCACAGATACGCAGTATTTT
NA	NA	TRBV5-6	TRBJ2-7	CASSRQGAEQYF	TGTGCCAGCAGCCGCCAGGGAGCCGAGCAGTACTTC
NA	NA	TRBV12-3/TRBV12-4	TRBJ1-6	CASSSWGNSPLHF	TGTGCCAGCAGTTCATGGGGAAATTCACCCCTCCACTTT
NA	NA	TRBV24-1	TRBJ1-2	CATSDPAYGYTF	TGTGCCACCAGTGATCCAGCCTATGGCTACACCTTC
NA	TRBD1	TRBV5-6	TRBJ2-7	CASRGYGQGPYEQYF	TGTGCCAGCAGGGGATATGGACAGGGGCCCTACGAGCAGTACTTC
NA	TRBD2	TRBV5-1	TRBJ2-5	CASSAGLVGTQYF	TGCGCCAGCAGCGCAGGACTAGTGGGGACCCAGTACTTC
NA	NA	TRBV18	TRBJ2-7	CASSPLGTPGGEQYF	TGTGCCAGCTCACCACTCGGAACACCCGGGGGCGAGCAGTACTTC
NA	NA	TRBV28	TRBJ1-2	CASSLPANYGYTF	TGTGCCAGCAGTTTACCCGCTAACTATGGCTACACCTTC
NA	NA	TRBV7-9	TRBJ1-4	CASSLGRRANEKLFF	TGTGCCAGCAGCTTAGGGCGCAGGGCTAATGAAAAACTGTTTTTT
NA	NA	TRBV7-9	TRBJ2-5	CASSLSRGRTQYF	TGTGCCAGCAGCTTATCGCGGGGGCGGACCCAGTACTTC
NA	NA	TRBV7-9	TRBJ2-7	CASSPYGYEQYF	TGTGCCAGCAGCCCCTATGGCTACGAGCAGTACTTC
NA	TRBD2	TRBV9	TRBJ2-3	CASSAGRGVTDTQYF	TGTGCCAGCAGCGCTGGTCGGGGGGTCACAGATACGCAGTATTTT
NA	TRBD2	TRBV14	TRBJ2-7	CASSQDKASGSHHEQYF	TGTGCCAGCAGCCAAGATAAGGCTAGCGGGAGCCACCACGAGCAGTACTTC
NA	NA	TRBV27	TRBJ1-1	CASSAGTGNTEAFF	TGTGCCAGCAGTGCCGGAACAGGGAACACTGAAGCTTTCTTT
NA	TRBD2	TRBV7-3	TRBJ2-5	CASSMLAGGGETQYF	TGTGCCAGCAGCATGCTAGCGGGAGGGGGAGAGACCCAGTACTTC
NA	TRBD1	TRBV28	TRBJ2-7	CASSSSDREPWNEQYF	TGTGCCAGCAGTTCCTCGGACAGGGAACCTTGGAACGAGCAGTACTTC
NA	NA	TRBV3-1/TRBV3-2	TRBJ1-3	CASSQDSGGLRNTIYF	TGTGCCAGCAGCCAAGATTCGGGGGGGCTCAGAAACACCATATATTTT
few	NA	TRBV21-1	TRBJ1-2	CASRNSNRQGRIRYTF	TGTGCCAGCAGAAACTCCAACAGACAGGGGAGAATACGCTACACCTTC
NA	NA	TRBV28	TRBJ1-6	CASSRGLGNSPLHF	TGTGCCAGCAGTCGAGGTTTAGGTAATTCACCCCTCCACTTT
once	NA	TRBV9	TRBJ1-2	CASSIGQSYGYTF	TGTGCCAGCTCCATTGGACAGTCCTATGGCTACACCTTC
NA	TRBD2	TRBV19	TRBJ2-5	CASTEPAGLAGGETQYF	TGTGCCAGTACCGAACCCGCGGGGCTAGCGGGAGGAGAGACCCAGTACTTC